A selection of T cell receptor beta chains follows, all from one sample in a study of neoadjuvant anti-PD-1 for oral cavity cancer. Here immunoSEQ multiplex PCR was the method, and the copy in TCRdb shows in-frame clones only, minus some. The sample consists of some 70,000 clones, roughly 81% of them appearing once. The specimen comprised PBMCs, sampled after nivolumab (anti-PD-1) treatment. The receptors here all came from a person aged 40 to 85 with oral cavity squamous cell carcinoma. CDR3s include the opening cysteine and the closing phenylalanine or tryptophan.

CDR3aa: CASSGQGNQETQYF
len: 14
v_gene: TRBV2

CDR3aa: CASSLWVLSGTNEQFF
len: 16
v_gene: TRBV28

CDR3aa: CAWSVTQREAFF
len: 12
v_gene: TRBV30

CDR3aa: CASSPLSSGTDTQYF
len: 15
v_gene: TRBV5-4

CDR3aa: CASSVDRGGANYGYTF
len: 16
v_gene: TRBV2

CDR3aa: CATTDKNLPEAFF
len: 13
v_gene: TRBV6-1

CDR3aa: CASSSLAETQYF
len: 12
v_gene: TRBV6-6

CDR3aa: CASSTGSGNTIYF
len: 13
v_gene: TRBV19

CDR3aa: CASWTVGGELFF
len: 12
v_gene: TRBV6-5

CDR3aa: CASSEGQPGELFF
len: 13
v_gene: TRBV7-2

CDR3aa: CASSLVGQGAAQYF
len: 14
v_gene: TRBV7-6

CDR3aa: CASSISAGSSYEQYF
len: 15
v_gene: TRBV19

CDR3aa: CASSAGTGFNYGYTF
len: 15
v_gene: TRBV9

CDR3aa: CASSQPLGTGELFF
len: 14
v_gene: TRBV4-1

CDR3aa: CASSLGQGANEQFF
len: 14
v_gene: TRBV6-1

CDR3aa: CSVEPSGTDEQFF
len: 13
v_gene: TRBV29-1

CDR3aa: CASRGDSTSTGELFF
len: 15
v_gene: TRBV5-1

CDR3aa: CASSRLAGYQETQYF
len: 15
v_gene: TRBV4-1

CDR3aa: CASSLAQGQGNEKLFF
len: 16
v_gene: TRBV7-6

CDR3aa: CASSEAPGLRLGNTGELFF
len: 19
v_gene: TRBV2

CDR3aa: CASSAQGGDTGELFF
len: 15
v_gene: TRBV2

CDR3aa: CASSLGRDAHNEQFF
len: 15
v_gene: TRBV7-9

CDR3aa: CAWITDSNGNTIYF
len: 14
v_gene: TRBV30

CDR3aa: CASSSLAGAAYEQYF
len: 15
v_gene: TRBV5-6

CDR3aa: CASRERDSLYEQYF
len: 14
v_gene: TRBV5-1

CDR3aa: CASSGGAPNTGELFF
len: 15
v_gene: TRBV5-1

CDR3aa: CASSRLAESSYEQYF
len: 15
v_gene: TRBV6-5

CDR3aa: CASSLETSGIGGEQFF
len: 16
v_gene: TRBV7-6

CDR3aa: CASVRPGGGGYTF
len: 13
v_gene: TRBV27

CDR3aa: CASARPGQGSYEQYF
len: 15
v_gene: TRBV6-1

CDR3aa: CASSLQAVQETQYF
len: 14
v_gene: TRBV11-2

CDR3aa: CASSEEGAGLGGYTF
len: 15
v_gene: TRBV6-1

CDR3aa: CASSPLADTDTQYF
len: 14
v_gene: TRBV5-6

CDR3aa: CASSESTVLNTEAFF
len: 15
v_gene: TRBV10-1

CDR3aa: CASSYSLWGSNYGYTF
len: 16
v_gene: TRBV6-5

CDR3aa: CAWSVGANYEQYF
len: 13
v_gene: TRBV30

CDR3aa: CASSYSRQQPQHF
len: 13
v_gene: TRBV6-5

CDR3aa: CASSLKWDEQFF
len: 12
v_gene: TRBV7-8

CDR3aa: CASSPEPLAGGYEQYF
len: 16
v_gene: TRBV4-2

CDR3aa: CASSSPTSGSWAGELFF
len: 17
v_gene: TRBV5-1

CDR3aa: CASSRRATFSGNTIYF
len: 16
v_gene: TRBV5-6

CDR3aa: CASSPPGGRNEQFF
len: 14
v_gene: TRBV14